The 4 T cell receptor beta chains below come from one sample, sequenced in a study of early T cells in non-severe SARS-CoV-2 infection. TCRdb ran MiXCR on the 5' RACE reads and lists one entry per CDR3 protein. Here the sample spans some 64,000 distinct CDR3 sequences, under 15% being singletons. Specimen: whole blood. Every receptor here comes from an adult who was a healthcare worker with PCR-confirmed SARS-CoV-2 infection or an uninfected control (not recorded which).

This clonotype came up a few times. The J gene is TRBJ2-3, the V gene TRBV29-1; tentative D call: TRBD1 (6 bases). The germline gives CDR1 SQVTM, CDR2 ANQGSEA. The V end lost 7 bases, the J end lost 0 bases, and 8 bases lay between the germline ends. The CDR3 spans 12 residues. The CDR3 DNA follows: TGCAGCGGGGGGCCGAGCACAGATACGCAGTATTTT. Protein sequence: CSGGPSTDTQYF.

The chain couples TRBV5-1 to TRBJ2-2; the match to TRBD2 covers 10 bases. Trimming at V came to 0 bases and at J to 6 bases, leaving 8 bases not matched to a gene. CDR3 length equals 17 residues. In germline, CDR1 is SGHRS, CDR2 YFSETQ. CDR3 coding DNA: TGCGCCAGCAGCTTGGTTACTAGCGGGATAGGAGCCGGGGAGCTGTTTTTT. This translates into CASSLVTSGIGAGELFF.

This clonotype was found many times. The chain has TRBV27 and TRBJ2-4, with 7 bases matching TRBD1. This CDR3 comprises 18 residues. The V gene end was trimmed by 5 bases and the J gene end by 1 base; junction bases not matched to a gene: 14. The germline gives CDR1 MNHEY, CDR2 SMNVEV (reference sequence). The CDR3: CASSPLTGPPGAKNIQYF. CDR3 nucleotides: TGTGCCAGCAGTCCCTTGACAGGGCCCCCCGGGGCCAAAAACATTCAGTACTTC.

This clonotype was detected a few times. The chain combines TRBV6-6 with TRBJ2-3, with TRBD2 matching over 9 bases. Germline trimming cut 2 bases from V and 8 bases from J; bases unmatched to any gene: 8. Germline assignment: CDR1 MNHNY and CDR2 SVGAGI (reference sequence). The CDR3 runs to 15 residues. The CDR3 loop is CASSYDAGGRGTQYF. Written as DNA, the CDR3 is TGTGCCAGCAGTTACGACGCGGGAGGGCGCGGTACGCAGTATTTT.